This T cell receptor beta chain was sequenced for a study of blood T cell repertoires in COVID-19. Overall study context: Both acute and convalescent COVID-19 samples were obtained from the United States, Italy and Spain. Sources were T cells, B-cell-depleted T cells, or PBMCs; the material itself was cDNA or gDNA.

Germline V gene data show CDR1 as SNHLY and CDR2 as FYNNEI. The length of the CDR3 is 14 residues. With 2 bases removed from V and 5 bases from J, the gap between germline ends came to 7 bases. In Seattle, patients joined the study during active infection and were tracked longitudinally. Per the study methods: By means of reference gene primer amplification, nucleated cell counts were estimated. Profiled with immunoSEQ multiplex PCR; TCRdb holds only in-frame clones, not every one. The V and J calls and the clone size are those of that table, but D and trimming were determined from the DNA. The repertoire consists of 40,000 to 45,000 clones, with about 86% occurring once and the leading ten covering about 3.7%.

This TCR was sampled from a middle-aged man with COVID-19, enrolled during active disease. The source material was peripheral blood. V and J are TRBV2 and TRBJ1-6, with D possibly matching TRBD1 (5 bases). The CDR3 protein is CASSEQGNNSPLHF. As DNA, the CDR3 is TGTGCCAGCAGTGAACAGGGCAATAATTCACCCCTCCACTTT.